A single TCR beta chain is shown here with its context. Donors of Cohort 3 who recovered were those that had two negative PCRs, clearance, or symptom resolution. The V gene's germline CDR1 is LGHDT and CDR2 YNNKEL (reference sequence). Trimming pared 1 base from V and 2 bases from J, leaving 9 bases between. There are 16 residues in the CDR3. This specimen comes from a study of blood T cell repertoires in COVID-19. In the original analysis: Nucleated cell number was recorded as an estimate derived from reference gene primer amplification. Here immunoSEQ multiplex PCR was the method, and the copy in TCRdb shows in-frame clones only, minus some. V, J and clone size are taken as reported in that table, and D and trimming were inferred from the DNA itself. The sample shows about 160,000 clones, roughly 85% of them seen only once.

Input material: PBMCs or T cells enriched from blood (not recorded which). This sequence joins TRBV3-1 (or the pseudogene TRBV3-2) and TRBJ2-6; tentatively, D is TRBD1 (5 bases). The receptor was derived from a man in his sixties who had recovered from COVID-19. The CDR3 DNA reads TGTGCCAGCAGCCAAGTCAGGGTTCCTGGGGCCAACGTCCTGACTTTC. Residues: CASSQVRVPGANVLTF.